This record looks at one T cell receptor (beta chain) sequence and its context. Its antigen remains unknown. Naive CD8 cells comprised CD45RO-negative, CCR7-positively selected cells, excluding terminally differentiated effector memory CD45RA+ cells. Profiling relied on immunoSEQ multiplex PCR, and the TCRdb table lists in-frame clones only, not all of them. Of around 1,900,000 clones listed, around 93% are singletons. These data belong to a study of shared clonotypes between healthy human individuals. Germline-derived CDR1 and CDR2 are SGHAT and FQNNGV. Trimming removed 0 bases from V and 8 bases from J; junction bases left unmatched: 8. The CDR3 runs to 17 residues. Overall study results and limits: The generation probabilities recorded for non-shared clonotypes fell below those of clonotypes shared by all four donors.

J is TRBJ1-4 and V is TRBV11-2, with 11 positions matching TRBD1. The sequence came from a man aged 18 to 30 in good health. Some clones in this sample may be carry-over from other donors' samples. Sequenced sample: naive CD8+ T cells from PBMCs. For the CDR3, the DNA is TGTGCCAGCAGCTTAGATACAGGACAGGGGGCCTTGGAAAAACTGTTTTTT. Its translation: CASSLDTGQGALEKLFF.